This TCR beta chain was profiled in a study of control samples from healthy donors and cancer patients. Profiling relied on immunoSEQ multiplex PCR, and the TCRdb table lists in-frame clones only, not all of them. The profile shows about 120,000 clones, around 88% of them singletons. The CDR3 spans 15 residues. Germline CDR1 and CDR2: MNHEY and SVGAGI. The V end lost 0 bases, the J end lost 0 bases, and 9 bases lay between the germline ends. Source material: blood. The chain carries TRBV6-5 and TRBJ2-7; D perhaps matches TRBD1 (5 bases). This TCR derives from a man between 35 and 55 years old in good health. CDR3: CASSYSIGASYEQYF. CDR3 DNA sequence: TGTGCCAGCAGTTACTCGATAGGGGCCTCCTACGAGCAGTACTTC.